This T cell receptor (beta chain) emerged from a study of identifying expanded T cells in peripheral blood (dated by TCRdb to between 2018 and 2020). With regard to the full study: Separate aliquots of the same genomic DNA pool were sequenced to produce technical replicates, and four replicates were compared in pairs. What the study reported, not specific to this receptor: The authors expected that biological variance in healthy repertoires might rise further over much longer intervals, such as months to years. The binomial model flagged around 1.2 differentially abundant clones between technical replicates but around 15 over around 2 weeks and over 18 over around 4 weeks. Across all healthy-donor time intervals, the beta-binomial model significantly lowered both the number of clones called differentially abundant and the false-positive rate. Variance in clone template counts between approximately two-week samples significantly increased with total template count across all healthy donors.

The trim is 4 bases for V and 5 bases for J, with a gap of 9 bases between the germline ends. Via the germline V gene (reference sequence), CDR1 is LNHDA and CDR2 SQIVND. Including cysteine and phenylalanine, the CDR3 has 14 amino acids. Solely the CDR3 DNA is kept, with 42 bases framed from the first base. No immune events, such as infections, were documented for the healthy donors during the collection period. Time-dependent variance in a beta-binomial model of T-cell clone differential abundance was calibrated using healthy-donor blood repertoires as a training cohort. There were about 10 healthy donors in the training cohort, of whom 3 were female and 7 were male. Donor ages ranged from about 29 to 70 years, with an average of about 44 years. Obtained from a commercial supplier, whole blood was collected from each healthy donor at three time points set around two weeks apart. For immunosequencing, genomic DNA was extracted from whole blood that had not been sorted.

Of note for this clone: This clone's antigen is unknown. Nothing much larger sits one base from this clone, and base qualities are not available.

TCRbeta CDR3 regions were profiled by bias-controlled multiplex PCR amplification of genomic DNA with the immunoSEQ Assay. As for how the authors treated the data: The absolute abundance of each unique TCRbeta CDR3 region was quantified after sequences were collapsed and filtered. Differential abundance was tested with a binomial (Fisher-equivalent) model and with a beta-binomial model adding time-dependent variance fitted from healthy donors. Clones with fewer than 5 combined templates were removed, and differential abundance was called for clones with a Benjamini-Hochberg FDR below 0.01. Beta-binomial variance was modeled as a function of total template count across the two samples using the form v = (b*log(k)+a)^2. TCRdb's version of the immuneACCESS table is confined to in-frame rearrangements and falls short of the full clone set. An unresolved V gene accounts for under half of the shortfall where checked; the remainder is of unknown origin. Clone size and V and J calls were adopted from that table, with D and trimming inferred from the DNA. For this sample the table gives some 76,000 clones, of which almost 90% were detected only once. Over 2.5% of the sample comes from the top ten.

The chain links TRBV19 with TRBJ1-6, with a tentative D gene TRBD1 over 6 matching bases. Specimen: blood. This receptor was taken from a person aged 18-69 years in good health. The base sequence is TGTGCCAGTAGTACCCGGACAGATAATTCACCCCTCCACTTT. Translated, this gives CASSTRTDNSPLHF. Beyond the CDR3, the reference TRBV19 and TRBJ1-6 genes provide the residues; the full variable domain reads: DGGITQSPKYLFRKEGQNVTLSCEQNLNHDAMYWYRQDPGQGLRLIYYSQIVNDFQKGDIAEGYSVSREKKESFPLTVTSAQKNPTAFYLCASSTRTDNSPLHFGNGTRLTVT.